This note documents a single T cell receptor (beta chain) sequence. The record originates from a study of CD8 T cells in Susac syndrome. cDNA came from about 0.5 to 1 ug RNA primed by random hexamers. Using its own MiXCR run on the immunoSEQ multiplex PCR reads, TCRdb lists one record per CDR3 protein. The sample lists about 180,000 distinct CDR3 sequences; approximately 96% were seen once. Patients with stable or active relapsing-remitting disease, all of them treatment-naive, made up the multiple sclerosis controls. CDR1 is SGDLS and CDR2 is YYNGEE in the germline V gene. This CDR3 comprises 16 residues. The V and J ends lost 0 bases and 1 base, in that order; junction bases with no gene match: 2.

The source material was CD8+ T cells from PBMCs. The TCR comes from a human donor with multiple sclerosis. The V and J genes are TRBV9 and TRBJ2-1; 9 positions match TRBD2. The CDR3 DNA is TGTGCCAGCAGCGTAGGCGGGGGGGCTTCCTACAATGAGCAGTTCTTC. It yields the protein CASSVGGGASYNEQFF.